A selection of T cell receptor beta chains follows, all from one sample in a study of CD8+ T cells in alopecia areata. TCRdb keeps only in-frame clones here, not all; method: immunoSEQ multiplex PCR. The profile shows about 200,000 clones, 55% to 70% of them singletons. This sample comprised CD4+ T cells sorted from blood, obtained at week 24, from a patient treated with tofacitinib. The receptors originated from a human donor with alopecia areata. Each CDR3 is given with its conserved first and last residue. A D gene is named only where the DNA matches it firmly. Clone size is given for some rows only: seen once, a few or many times, or a class if the clone is expanded.

v_call: TRBV29-1; j_call: TRBJ2-3; clone_size: NA; d_call: TRBD1; cdr3_aa: CSAGQGGRDTQYF; cdr3_nt: TGCAGCGCCGGACAGGGTGGAAGAGATACGCAGTATTTT
v_call: TRBV29-1; j_call: TRBJ2-4; clone_size: few; d_call: TRBD1; cdr3_aa: CSVGTGDIQYF; cdr3_nt: TGCAGCGTAGGGACAGGGGACATTCAGTACTTC
v_call: TRBV15; j_call: TRBJ1-5; clone_size: NA; d_call: NA; cdr3_aa: CATSIGNQPQHF; cdr3_nt: TGTGCCACCAGCATAGGCAATCAGCCCCAGCATTTT
v_call: TRBV4-2; j_call: TRBJ1-4; clone_size: once; d_call: NA; cdr3_aa: CASSREAPNEKLFF; cdr3_nt: TGTGCCAGCAGCCGGGAGGCCCCTAATGAAAAACTGTTTTTT
v_call: TRBV18; j_call: TRBJ1-1; clone_size: NA; d_call: NA; cdr3_aa: CASSPQKVTEAFF; cdr3_nt: TGTGCCAGCTCACCGCAGAAAGTAACTGAAGCTTTCTTT
v_call: TRBV6-1; j_call: TRBJ2-6; clone_size: NA; d_call: NA; cdr3_aa: CASTTGFSGANVLTF; cdr3_nt: TGTGCCAGCACCACAGGGTTCTCTGGGGCCAACGTCCTGACTTTC
v_call: TRBV29-1; j_call: TRBJ2-3; clone_size: few; d_call: NA; cdr3_aa: CSVEGLDTQYF; cdr3_nt: TGCAGCGTTGAAGGGCTAGATACGCAGTATTTT
v_call: TRBV28; j_call: TRBJ2-1; clone_size: NA; d_call: NA; cdr3_aa: CASYRNAMAEQFF; cdr3_nt: TGTGCCAGCTACAGGAACGCTATGGCGGAGCAGTTCTTC
v_call: TRBV29-1; j_call: TRBJ2-7; clone_size: NA; d_call: NA; cdr3_aa: CSVGQREYEQYF; cdr3_nt: TGCAGCGTTGGGCAGAGGGAATACGAGCAGTACTTC
v_call: TRBV19; j_call: TRBJ2-5; clone_size: NA; d_call: NA; cdr3_aa: CASSRLADQETQYF; cdr3_nt: TGTGCCAGTAGTAGATTAGCGGACCAAGAGACCCAGTACTTC
v_call: TRBV9; j_call: TRBJ2-7; clone_size: NA; d_call: NA; cdr3_aa: CASSVASAGTLYEQYF; cdr3_nt: TGTGCCAGCAGCGTAGCTTCGGCGGGAACCCTCTACGAGCAGTACTTC
v_call: TRBV25-1; j_call: TRBJ2-7; clone_size: NA; d_call: TRBD2; cdr3_aa: CASFLAGASYEQYF; cdr3_nt: TGTGCCAGCTTCTTAGCGGGAGCCAGCTACGAGCAGTACTTC
v_call: TRBV9; j_call: TRBJ2-7; clone_size: NA; d_call: NA; cdr3_aa: CASSVQGTTYEQYF; cdr3_nt: TGTGCCAGCAGCGTCCAGGGAACAACCTACGAGCAGTACTTC
v_call: TRBV21-1; j_call: TRBJ1-5; clone_size: few; d_call: NA; cdr3_aa: CASSSRDRGSKGNQPQHF; cdr3_nt: TGTGCCAGCAGCAGCCGGGACAGGGGGTCCAAAGGCAATCAGCCCCAGCATTTT
v_call: TRBV5-1; j_call: TRBJ2-3; clone_size: NA; d_call: NA; cdr3_aa: CASSFEDTQYF; cdr3_nt: TGCGCCAGCAGCTTTGAAGATACGCAGTATTTT
v_call: TRBV29-1; j_call: TRBJ1-3; clone_size: once; d_call: NA; cdr3_aa: CSVRGNGNTIYF; cdr3_nt: TGCAGCGTTCGAGGCAATGGAAACACCATATATTTT
v_call: TRBV4-2; j_call: TRBJ2-5; clone_size: few; d_call: NA; cdr3_aa: CASSQEKTQYF; cdr3_nt: TGTGCCAGCAGCCAAGAAAAGACCCAGTACTTC
v_call: TRBV4-3; j_call: TRBJ1-2; clone_size: few; d_call: NA; cdr3_aa: CASSQDSSGNYGYTF; cdr3_nt: TGCGCCAGCAGCCAAGATTCCTCGGGGAACTATGGCTACACCTTC
v_call: TRBV28; j_call: TRBJ2-7; clone_size: few; d_call: TRBD1; cdr3_aa: CASSRTGDNYEQYF; cdr3_nt: TGTGCCAGCAGCAGGACAGGGGATAATTACGAGCAGTACTTC
v_call: TRBV9; j_call: TRBJ2-5; clone_size: NA; d_call: NA; cdr3_aa: CASSVERGVQETQYF; cdr3_nt: TGTGCCAGCAGCGTAGAGCGTGGGGTTCAAGAGACCCAGTACTTC
v_call: TRBV5-1; j_call: TRBJ1-1; clone_size: few; d_call: TRBD1; cdr3_aa: CASRSDRAEAFF; cdr3_nt: TGCGCCAGCAGGTCGGACAGGGCCGAAGCTTTCTTT
v_call: TRBV9; j_call: TRBJ1-2; clone_size: NA; d_call: TRBD1; cdr3_aa: CASSKPGQDNYGYTF; cdr3_nt: TGTGCCAGCAGTAAACCGGGACAGGATAACTATGGCTACACCTTC
v_call: TRBV5-1; j_call: TRBJ1-3; clone_size: NA; d_call: TRBD1; cdr3_aa: CASSPGQTYSGNTIYF; cdr3_nt: TGCGCCAGCAGCCCGGGACAGACCTACTCTGGAAACACCATATATTTT
v_call: TRBV5-1; j_call: TRBJ1-1; clone_size: NA; d_call: NA; cdr3_aa: CASREMNTEAFF; cdr3_nt: TGCGCCAGCAGGGAAATGAACACTGAAGCTTTCTTT
v_call: TRBV4-2; j_call: TRBJ2-7; clone_size: NA; d_call: TRBD2; cdr3_aa: CASSQRLAGAGNEQYF; cdr3_nt: TGTGCCAGCAGCCAACGACTAGCGGGGGCGGGGAACGAGCAGTACTTC
v_call: TRBV4-1; j_call: TRBJ2-5; clone_size: few; d_call: NA; cdr3_aa: CASSQEFWTPNGETQYF; cdr3_nt: TGCGCCAGCAGCCAAGAGTTCTGGACTCCCAATGGAGAGACCCAGTACTTC
v_call: TRBV7-2; j_call: TRBJ2-2; clone_size: NA; d_call: NA; cdr3_aa: CASSPGGVARRSGELFF; cdr3_nt: TGTGCCAGCAGCCCCGGCGGAGTAGCTCGGCGGTCCGGGGAGCTGTTTTTT
v_call: TRBV5-1; j_call: TRBJ1-5; clone_size: NA; d_call: NA; cdr3_aa: CASSLEGVDQPQHF; cdr3_nt: TGCGCCAGCAGCTTGGAGGGGGTTGATCAGCCCCAGCATTTT
v_call: TRBV25-1; j_call: TRBJ2-1; clone_size: NA; d_call: TRBD2; cdr3_aa: CASSETGGISYNEQFF; cdr3_nt: TGTGCCAGCAGTGAAACGGGAGGCATCTCCTACAATGAGCAGTTCTTC
v_call: TRBV28; j_call: TRBJ2-7; clone_size: NA; d_call: TRBD2; cdr3_aa: CASSSLAGKVYEQYF; cdr3_nt: TGTGCCAGCAGTTCGCTAGCGGGAAAGGTATACGAGCAGTACTTC
v_call: TRBV2; j_call: TRBJ2-3; clone_size: once; d_call: NA; cdr3_aa: CASSDTRTDTQYF; cdr3_nt: TGTGCCAGCAGTGACACTCGCACAGATACGCAGTATTTT
v_call: TRBV27; j_call: TRBJ1-5; clone_size: NA; d_call: TRBD1; cdr3_aa: CASSRGDRRPQHF; cdr3_nt: TGTGCCAGCAGTCGCGGGGACAGGCGGCCCCAGCATTTT
v_call: TRBV2; j_call: TRBJ1-1; clone_size: NA; d_call: NA; cdr3_aa: CASSEGLATEAFF; cdr3_nt: TGTGCCAGCAGTGAGGGGTTGGCCACTGAAGCTTTCTTT
v_call: TRBV6-5; j_call: TRBJ2-7; clone_size: NA; d_call: NA; cdr3_aa: CASSFDVGSTYEQYF; cdr3_nt: TGTGCCAGCAGCTTTGACGTTGGGTCTACCTACGAGCAGTACTTC
v_call: TRBV6-5; j_call: TRBJ1-5; clone_size: NA; d_call: NA; cdr3_aa: CASSLSRSNQPQHF; cdr3_nt: TGTGCCAGCAGTCTCTCACGTAGCAATCAGCCCCAGCATTTT
v_call: TRBV5-1; j_call: TRBJ2-5; clone_size: few; d_call: TRBD1; cdr3_aa: CASRTRTGVVETQYF; cdr3_nt: TGCGCCAGCCGAACGAGGACAGGGGTTGTAGAGACCCAGTACTTC
v_call: TRBV6-5; j_call: TRBJ2-5; clone_size: NA; d_call: NA; cdr3_aa: CASSYSPSGVSQYF; cdr3_nt: TGTGCCAGCAGTTACTCACCGTCAGGGGTGTCCCAGTACTTC
v_call: TRBV18; j_call: TRBJ1-2; clone_size: once; d_call: NA; cdr3_aa: CASSPLMTQHGYTF; cdr3_nt: TGTGCCAGCTCACCACTAATGACCCAGCATGGCTACACCTTC
v_call: TRBV25-1; j_call: TRBJ2-5; clone_size: NA; d_call: NA; cdr3_aa: CASSEWGFDAETQYF; cdr3_nt: TGTGCCAGCAGTGAGTGGGGGTTCGACGCAGAGACCCAGTACTTC
v_call: TRBV6-1; j_call: TRBJ1-6; clone_size: NA; d_call: NA; cdr3_aa: CASSEFRGRYDNSPLHF; cdr3_nt: TGTGCCAGCAGTGAATTTCGGGGGCGATACGATAATTCACCCCTCCACTTT
v_call: TRBV10-3; j_call: TRBJ1-1; clone_size: NA; d_call: NA; cdr3_aa: CAISESQGKSEAFF; cdr3_nt: TGTGCCATCAGTGAGTCGCAGGGGAAGTCTGAAGCTTTCTTT
v_call: TRBV4-2; j_call: TRBJ1-6; clone_size: NA; d_call: NA; cdr3_aa: CASSHVLQGDSPLHF; cdr3_nt: TGTGCCAGCAGCCACGTCCTCCAGGGCGATTCACCCCTCCACTTT
v_call: TRBV29-1; j_call: TRBJ2-1; clone_size: NA; d_call: TRBD1; cdr3_aa: CSVVGARGQGTNEQFF; cdr3_nt: TGCAGCGTTGTCGGGGCGAGGGGACAGGGAACCAATGAGCAGTTCTTC
v_call: TRBV7-2; j_call: TRBJ2-7; clone_size: NA; d_call: NA; cdr3_aa: CASSPTTGTLEQYF; cdr3_nt: TGTGCCAGCAGCCCCACGACAGGTACCCTAGAGCAGTACTTC
v_call: TRBV30; j_call: TRBJ2-2; clone_size: NA; d_call: NA; cdr3_aa: CAWNPNTGELFF; cdr3_nt: TGTGCCTGGAACCCGAACACCGGGGAGCTGTTTTTT
v_call: TRBV29-1; j_call: TRBJ1-5; clone_size: NA; d_call: NA; cdr3_aa: CSAWTVNQPQHF; cdr3_nt: TGCAGCGCATGGACAGTCAATCAGCCCCAGCATTTT
v_call: TRBV30; j_call: TRBJ1-5; clone_size: NA; d_call: NA; cdr3_aa: CAWSSQGGQPQHF; cdr3_nt: TGTGCCTGGAGTTCACAGGGAGGGCAGCCCCAGCATTTT
v_call: TRBV23-1; j_call: TRBJ2-2; clone_size: few; d_call: NA; cdr3_aa: CASSYLFVEFTGELFF; cdr3_nt: TGCGCCAGCAGTTACTTATTCGTGGAATTCACCGGGGAGCTGTTTTTT
v_call: TRBV30; j_call: TRBJ2-2; clone_size: few; d_call: TRBD2; cdr3_aa: CAYRYSGRVNTGELFF; cdr3_nt: TGTGCCTACCGATATAGCGGGAGAGTGAACACCGGGGAGCTGTTTTTT
v_call: TRBV5-4; j_call: TRBJ2-5; clone_size: few; d_call: TRBD1; cdr3_aa: CASSPRDRMTQYF; cdr3_nt: TGTGCCAGCAGCCCCCGGGACAGGATGACCCAGTACTTC
v_call: TRBV5-1; j_call: TRBJ2-1; clone_size: few; d_call: TRBD2; cdr3_aa: CASSPPAGGSYNEQFF; cdr3_nt: TGCGCCAGCAGCCCGCCAGCGGGAGGCTCCTACAATGAGCAGTTCTTC
v_call: TRBV4-2; j_call: TRBJ2-5; clone_size: NA; d_call: NA; cdr3_aa: CASSRWGQETQYF; cdr3_nt: TGTGCCAGCAGCCGGTGGGGGCAAGAGACCCAGTACTTC
v_call: TRBV28; j_call: TRBJ1-2; clone_size: NA; d_call: TRBD1; cdr3_aa: CASTDRGRGGYTF; cdr3_nt: TGTGCCAGCACTGACAGGGGTAGGGGTGGCTACACCTTC